This T cell receptor (beta chain) was obtained from a study of blood T cells in healthy people across ages. Total RNA extracted from each sample amounted to at least 6 micrograms. The germline V gene has CDR1 SEHNR and CDR2 FQNEAQ (reference sequence). The CDR3 spans 14 residues. Losses at the gene ends were 1 base for V and 7 bases for J; bases not matched to a gene: 6. It was with a sample-barcoded 5' primer and a J-beta primer mix that a second PCR of about 7 to 12 cycles was run. Each TCR beta cDNA got a 12-nucleotide random molecular identifier. TCRdb redid the calling of the 5' RACE reads with MiXCR, one entry per CDR3 protein. Of around 1.7 million distinct CDR3 sequences in the sample, over 25% were seen once.

The chain couples TRBV7-9 to TRBJ2-5; 7 bases are shared with TRBD2. This clonotype was sampled from a woman aged 25 to 39 in good health. The specimen was blood. The CDR3 DNA reads as TGTGCCAGCAGCTTAGGCGGGGGAGACGTGACCCAGTACTTC. It codes for CASSLGGGDVTQYF.